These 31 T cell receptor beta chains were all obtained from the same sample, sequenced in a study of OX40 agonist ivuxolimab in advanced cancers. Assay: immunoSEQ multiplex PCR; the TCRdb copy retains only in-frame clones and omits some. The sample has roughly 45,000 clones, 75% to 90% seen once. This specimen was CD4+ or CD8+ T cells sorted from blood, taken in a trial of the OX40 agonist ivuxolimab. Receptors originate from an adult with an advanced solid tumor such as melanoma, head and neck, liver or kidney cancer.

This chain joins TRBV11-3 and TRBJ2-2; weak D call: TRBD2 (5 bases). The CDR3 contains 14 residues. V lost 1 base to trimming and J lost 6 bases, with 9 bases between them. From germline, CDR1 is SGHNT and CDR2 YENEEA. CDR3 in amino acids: CASSLGPGAGELFF. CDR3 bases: TGTGCCAGCAGCTTAGGACCCGGGGCCGGGGAGCTGTTTTTT.

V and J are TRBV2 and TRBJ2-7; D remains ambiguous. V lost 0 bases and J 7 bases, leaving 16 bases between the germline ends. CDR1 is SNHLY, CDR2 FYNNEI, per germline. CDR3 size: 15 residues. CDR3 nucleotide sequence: TGTGCCAGCAGTGAAGCGCTTCTTTCATCCTTGGAGCAGTACTTC. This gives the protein CASSEALLSSLEQYF.

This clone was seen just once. Here the CDR3 DNA reads TGTGCCAGCAGCCTCCACAGTGGGCCCCTTGGCTACACCTTC. This translates into CASSLHSGPLGYTF. The gene calls are TRBV11-2 and TRBJ1-2, with D unclear. CDR3 size: 14 residues. CDR1 and CDR2 from the germline V gene are SGHAT and FQNNGV. The ends were cut back, 5 bases at V and 7 bases at J, with 17 bases in the middle. The whole variable domain, filled in from reference TRBV11-2 and TRBJ1-2, reads EAGVAQSPRYKIIEKRQSVAFWCNPISGHATLYWYQQILGQGPKLLIQFQNNGVVDDSQLPKDRFSAERLKGVDSTLKIQPAKLEDSAVYLCASSLHSGPLGYTFGSGTRLTVV.

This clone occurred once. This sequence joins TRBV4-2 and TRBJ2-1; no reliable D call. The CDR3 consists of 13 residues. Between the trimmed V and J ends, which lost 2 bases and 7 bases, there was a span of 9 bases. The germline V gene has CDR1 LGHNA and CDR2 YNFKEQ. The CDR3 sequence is CASSQRTLNEQFF. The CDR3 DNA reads TGTGCCAGCAGCCAACGGACCTTGAATGAGCAGTTCTTC.

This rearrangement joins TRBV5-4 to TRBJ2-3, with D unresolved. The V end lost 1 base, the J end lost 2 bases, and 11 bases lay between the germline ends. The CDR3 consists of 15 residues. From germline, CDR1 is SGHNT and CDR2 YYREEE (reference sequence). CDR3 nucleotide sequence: TGTGCCAGCAGCTTGAAGTTGCAGTCCACAGATACGCAGTATTTT. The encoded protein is CASSLKLQSTDTQYF.

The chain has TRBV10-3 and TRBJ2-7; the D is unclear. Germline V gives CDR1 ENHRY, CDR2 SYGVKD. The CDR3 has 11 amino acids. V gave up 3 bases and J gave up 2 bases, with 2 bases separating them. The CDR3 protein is CAISEAYEQYF. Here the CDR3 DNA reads TGTGCCATCAGTGAAGCCTACGAGCAGTACTTC.

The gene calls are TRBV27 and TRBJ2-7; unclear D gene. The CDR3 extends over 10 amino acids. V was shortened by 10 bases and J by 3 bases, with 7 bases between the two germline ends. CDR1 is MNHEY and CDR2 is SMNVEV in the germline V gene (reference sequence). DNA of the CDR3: TGTGCCACCGGATACTACGAGCAGTACTTC. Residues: CATGYYEQYF.

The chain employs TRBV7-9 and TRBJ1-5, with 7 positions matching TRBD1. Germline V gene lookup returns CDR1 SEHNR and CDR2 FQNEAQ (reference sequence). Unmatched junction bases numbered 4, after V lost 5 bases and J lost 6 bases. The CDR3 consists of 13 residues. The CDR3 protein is CASSPRDSQPQHF. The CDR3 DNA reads TGTGCCAGCAGCCCAAGGGACAGTCAGCCCCAGCATTTT. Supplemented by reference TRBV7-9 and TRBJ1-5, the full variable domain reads DTGVSQNPRHKITKRGQNVTFRCDPISEHNRLYWYRQTLGQGPEFLTYFQNEAQLEKSRLLSDRFSAERPKGSFSTLEIQRTEQGDSAMYLCASSPRDSQPQHFGDGTRLSIL.

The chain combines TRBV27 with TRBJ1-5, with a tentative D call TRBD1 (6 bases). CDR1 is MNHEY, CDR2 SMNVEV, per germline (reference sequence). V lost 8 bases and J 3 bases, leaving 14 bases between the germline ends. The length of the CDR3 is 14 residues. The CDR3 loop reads CASGDIGLNQPQHF. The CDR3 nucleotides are TGTGCCAGCGGGGACATCGGGCTCAATCAGCCCCAGCATTTT.

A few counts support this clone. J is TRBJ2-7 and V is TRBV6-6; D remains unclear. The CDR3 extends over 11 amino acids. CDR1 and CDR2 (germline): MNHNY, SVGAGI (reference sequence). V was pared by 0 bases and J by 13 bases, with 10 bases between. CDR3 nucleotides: TGTGCCAGCAGTTACTCGGGATCTCTATACTTC. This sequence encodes CASSYSGSLYF.

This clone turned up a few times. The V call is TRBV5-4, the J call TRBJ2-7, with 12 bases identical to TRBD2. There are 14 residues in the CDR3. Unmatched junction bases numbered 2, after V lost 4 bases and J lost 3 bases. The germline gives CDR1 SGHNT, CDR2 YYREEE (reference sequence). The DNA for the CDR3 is TGTGCCAGCAGCCCGGGACTAGCGGGCTACGAGCAGTACTTC. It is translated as CASSPGLAGYEQYF.

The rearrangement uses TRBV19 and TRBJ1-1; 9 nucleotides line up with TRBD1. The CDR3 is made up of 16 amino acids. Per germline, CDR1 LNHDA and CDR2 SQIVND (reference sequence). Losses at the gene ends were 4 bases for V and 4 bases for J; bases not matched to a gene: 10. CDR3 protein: CASSNWDRVLSTEAFF. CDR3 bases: TGTGCCAGTAGTAACTGGGACAGGGTTTTATCCACTGAAGCTTTCTTT.

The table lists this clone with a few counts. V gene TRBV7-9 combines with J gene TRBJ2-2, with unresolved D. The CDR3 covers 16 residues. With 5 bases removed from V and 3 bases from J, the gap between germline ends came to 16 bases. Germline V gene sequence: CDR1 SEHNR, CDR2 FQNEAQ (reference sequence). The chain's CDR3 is CASSPSPVSHTGELFF. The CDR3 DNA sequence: TGTGCCAGCAGCCCCTCTCCAGTGAGCCACACCGGGGAGCTGTTTTTT.

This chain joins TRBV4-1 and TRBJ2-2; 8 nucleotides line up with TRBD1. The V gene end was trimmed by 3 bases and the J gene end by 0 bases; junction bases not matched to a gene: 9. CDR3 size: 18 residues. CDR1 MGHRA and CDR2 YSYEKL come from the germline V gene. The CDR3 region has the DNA TGCGCCAGCAGCCACCCCGCACGGGACAGGCCGAACACCGGGGAGCTGTTTTTT. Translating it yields CASSHPARDRPNTGELFF.

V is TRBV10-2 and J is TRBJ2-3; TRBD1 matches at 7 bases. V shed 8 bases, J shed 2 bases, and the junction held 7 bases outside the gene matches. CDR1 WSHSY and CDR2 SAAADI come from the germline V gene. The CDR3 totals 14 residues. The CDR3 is CASEGGEYTDTQYF. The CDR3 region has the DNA TGCGCCAGCGAAGGGGGCGAATACACAGATACGCAGTATTTT.

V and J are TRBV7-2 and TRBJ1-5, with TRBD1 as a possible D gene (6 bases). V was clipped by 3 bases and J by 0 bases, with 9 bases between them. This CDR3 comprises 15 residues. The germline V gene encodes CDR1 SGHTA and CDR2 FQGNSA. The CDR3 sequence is CASSFQGTSNQPQHF. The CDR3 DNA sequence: TGTGCCAGCAGCTTTCAGGGGACTAGCAATCAGCCCCAGCATTTT.

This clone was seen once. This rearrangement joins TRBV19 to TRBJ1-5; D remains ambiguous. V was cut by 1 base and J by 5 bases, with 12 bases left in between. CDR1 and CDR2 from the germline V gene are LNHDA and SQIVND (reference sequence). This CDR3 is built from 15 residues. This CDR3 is CASSIGLRSDQPQHF. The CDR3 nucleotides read TGTGCCAGTAGTATAGGTCTCAGGTCAGATCAGCCCCAGCATTTT.

CDR3 in DNA: TGTGCCAGCACCTCTGCGGGGGGACAAATCGCGAACACCGGGGAGCTGTTTTTT. Protein sequence: CASTSAGGQIANTGELFF. The rearrangement uses TRBV5-6 and TRBJ2-2; 8 nucleotides align to TRBD2. Looked up from germline, CDR1 is SGHDT and CDR2 is YYEEEE. The trim removed 6 bases at V and 0 bases at J, leaving 13 bases unmatched. This CDR3 contains 18 residues.

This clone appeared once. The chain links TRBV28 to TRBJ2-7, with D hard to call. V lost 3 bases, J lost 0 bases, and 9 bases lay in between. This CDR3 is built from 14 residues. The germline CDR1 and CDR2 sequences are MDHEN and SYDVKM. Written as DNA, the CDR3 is TGTGCCAGCAGTTTGGGCATCAGCTCCTACGAGCAGTACTTC. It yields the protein CASSLGISSYEQYF.

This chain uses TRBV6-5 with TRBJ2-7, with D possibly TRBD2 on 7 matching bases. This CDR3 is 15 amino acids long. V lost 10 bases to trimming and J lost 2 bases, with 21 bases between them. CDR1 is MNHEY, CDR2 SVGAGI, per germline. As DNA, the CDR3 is TGTGCCACCTTGGGGGGGACAACCAACGCCTACGAGCAGTACGTC. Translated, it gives CATLGGTTNAYEQYV.

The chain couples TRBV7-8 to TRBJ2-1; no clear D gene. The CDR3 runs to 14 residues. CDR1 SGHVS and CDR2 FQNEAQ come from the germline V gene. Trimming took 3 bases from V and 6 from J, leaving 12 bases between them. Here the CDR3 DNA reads TGTGCCAGCAGCTTCGAGTTTTTGGGCAATGAGCAGTTCTTC. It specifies CASSFEFLGNEQFF.

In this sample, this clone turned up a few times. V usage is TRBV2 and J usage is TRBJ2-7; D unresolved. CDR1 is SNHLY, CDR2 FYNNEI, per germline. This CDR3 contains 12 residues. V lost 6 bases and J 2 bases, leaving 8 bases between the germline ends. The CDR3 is CASSLRPYEQYV. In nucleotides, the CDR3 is TGTGCCAGCAGCCTAAGGCCCTACGAGCAGTACGTC.

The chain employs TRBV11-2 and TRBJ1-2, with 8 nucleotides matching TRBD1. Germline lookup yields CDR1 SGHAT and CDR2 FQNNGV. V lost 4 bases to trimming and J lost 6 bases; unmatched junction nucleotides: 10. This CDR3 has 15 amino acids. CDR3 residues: CASSSTDRGVNGYTF. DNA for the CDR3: TGTGCCAGCAGCTCCACCGACAGGGGAGTAAATGGCTACACCTTC.

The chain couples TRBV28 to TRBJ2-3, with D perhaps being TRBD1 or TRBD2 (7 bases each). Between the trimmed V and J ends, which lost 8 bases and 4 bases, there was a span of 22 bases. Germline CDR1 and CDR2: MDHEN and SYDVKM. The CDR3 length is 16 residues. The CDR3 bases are TGTGCCAGCCAGGCGGATAACAGGGGAGGGTCAGATACGCAGTATTTT. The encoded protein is CASQADNRGGSDTQYF.

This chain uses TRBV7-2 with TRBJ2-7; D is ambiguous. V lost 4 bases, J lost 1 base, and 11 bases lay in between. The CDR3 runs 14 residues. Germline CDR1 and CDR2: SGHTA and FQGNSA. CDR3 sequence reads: CASSSPGSSYEQYF. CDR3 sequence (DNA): TGTGCCAGCAGCTCCCCCGGGTCGTCCTACGAGCAGTACTTC.

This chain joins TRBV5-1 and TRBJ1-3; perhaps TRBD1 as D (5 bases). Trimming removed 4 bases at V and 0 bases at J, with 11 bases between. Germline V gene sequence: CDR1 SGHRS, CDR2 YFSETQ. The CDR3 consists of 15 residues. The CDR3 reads CASSPDILSGNTIYF. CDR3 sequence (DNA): TGCGCCAGCAGCCCGGACATCCTCTCTGGAAACACCATATATTTT.

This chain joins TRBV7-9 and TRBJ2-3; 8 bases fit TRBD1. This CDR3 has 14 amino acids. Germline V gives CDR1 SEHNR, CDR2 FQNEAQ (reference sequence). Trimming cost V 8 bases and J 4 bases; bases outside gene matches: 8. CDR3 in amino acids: CASAPDRAPDTQYF. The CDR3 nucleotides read TGTGCCAGCGCCCCGGACAGGGCCCCAGATACGCAGTATTTT.

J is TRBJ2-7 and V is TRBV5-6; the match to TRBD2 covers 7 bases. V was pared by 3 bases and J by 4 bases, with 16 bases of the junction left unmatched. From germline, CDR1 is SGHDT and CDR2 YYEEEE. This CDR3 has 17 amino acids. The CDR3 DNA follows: TGTGCCAGCAGCTCACCTTCGATCAGGACTAGTAATTACGAGCAGTACTTC. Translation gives CASSSPSIRTSNYEQYF. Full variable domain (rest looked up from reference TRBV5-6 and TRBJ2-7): DAGVTQSPTHLIKTRGQQVTLRCSPKSGHDTVSWYQQALGQGPQFIFQYYEEEERQRGNFPDRFSGHQFPNYSSELNVNALLLGDSALYLCASSSPSIRTSNYEQYFGPGTRLTVT.

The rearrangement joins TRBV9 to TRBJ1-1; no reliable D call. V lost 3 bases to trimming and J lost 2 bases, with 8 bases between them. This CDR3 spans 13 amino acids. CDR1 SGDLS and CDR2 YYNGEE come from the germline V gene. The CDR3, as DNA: TGTGCCAGCAGCGCCGGGAAAAACACTGAAGCTTTCTTT. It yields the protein CASSAGKNTEAFF.

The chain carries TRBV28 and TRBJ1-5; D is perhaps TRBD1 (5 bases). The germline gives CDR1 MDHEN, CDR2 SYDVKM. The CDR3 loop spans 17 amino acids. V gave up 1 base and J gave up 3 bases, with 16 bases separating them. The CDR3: CASSLSDPQVYNQPQHF. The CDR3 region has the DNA TGTGCCAGCAGTTTATCGGACCCACAGGTTTACAATCAGCCCCAGCATTTT.

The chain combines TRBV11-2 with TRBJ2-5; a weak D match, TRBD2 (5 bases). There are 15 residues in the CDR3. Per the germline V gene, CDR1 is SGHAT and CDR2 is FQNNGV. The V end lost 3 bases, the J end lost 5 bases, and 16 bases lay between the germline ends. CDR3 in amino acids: CASSFTRSDQETQYF. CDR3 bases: TGTGCCAGCAGCTTTACTAGGTCGGATCAGGAGACCCAGTACTTC.